A single T cell receptor beta chain is shown here with its context. Germline V CDR1 and CDR2: KGHDR, SFDVKD. CDR3 length: 16 amino acids. V was shortened by 6 bases and J by 2 bases, with 17 bases between the two germline ends. Libraries were prepared by immunoSEQ multiplex PCR; TCRdb keeps only in-frame clonotypes and omits some of them. The table lists about 98,000 clones, around nine tenths of them singletons. The data belong to a study of blood T cell repertoires in COVID-19. The clonotype comes from a man between 45 and 60 years old with acute or convalescent COVID-19. This chain links TRBV24-1 with TRBJ2-3; D gene unclear. Sample: peripheral blood. The CDR3 spells CATSPGDSSYTDTQYF. Written as DNA, the CDR3 is TGTGCCACCAGTCCCGGTGACTCGTCCTACACAGATACGCAGTATTTT.